This T cell receptor beta chain was sequenced during a study of T cell responses to AZD1222 COVID-19 vaccine. General study results and limits: Repertoire collection took place solely once the T cell response had peaked. Seropositivity was recorded at baseline in only a handful of AZD1222 recipients. Possibly, clonal diversity was underestimated; donors were largely white British and included more females.

The repertoire was sequenced with immunoSEQ multiplex PCR; TCRdb's copy has only in-frame clones and lacks some. This sample has approximately 80,000 clones, with approximately 85% found just once. In the case of this clone: Its antigen is as yet unknown.

Second-dose intervals of approximately 4 or approximately 12 weeks were pooled. Germline lookup yields CDR1 MGHRA and CDR2 YSYEKL. The germline V and J ends were trimmed by 1 base and 7 bases, with 5 bases remaining between them. This CDR3 spans 11 amino acids. This receptor was obtained from an adult who received the AZD1222 COVID-19 vaccine. This sample comprised peripheral blood, obtained 28 days after the second AZD1222 dose. This chain joins TRBV4-1 and TRBJ2-7; D is unresolved. The DNA for the CDR3 is TGCGCCAGCAGCCAAGGTAAAGAGCAGTACTTC. It translates to CASSQGKEQYF.